The following is a TCR beta chain sequence with its context. Germline V lookup: CDR1 GTSNPN, CDR2 SVGIG (reference sequence). This CDR3 contains 16 residues. With V trimmed by 1 base and J by 4 bases, 9 bases remained unmatched. This sample is drawn from a study of technical replicates of blood from a handful of donors. Sequencing used immunoSEQ multiplex PCR; TCRdb keeps in-frame clones, though not all of them. The sample lists under 65,000 clones; approximately 86% were seen once. Material for sequencing was PBMCs. The chain uses TRBV30 and TRBJ1-5; TRBD1 matches 8 bases. This TCR came from a human donor in good health. Some clones in this sample may be carry-over from other donors' samples. The CDR3 loop is CAWSGAPGGLNQPQHF. CDR3 nucleotide sequence: TGTGCCTGGAGTGGTGCCCCAGGGGGCCTTAATCAGCCCCAGCATTTT.